These 24 T cell receptor beta chains share one sample of origin, sequenced in a study of metastatic and nonmetastatic thyroid tumors. Patients were all untreated before their thyroid surgery. MiXCR was used by TCRdb to re-call the PCR reads. The sample holds roughly 39,000 clones, around 43% seen once. The sample comprised tumor tissue. The receptors originated from a male donor with papillary thyroid cancer or a benign thyroid nodule (not recorded which). Some clones in this sample may be carry-over from other donors' samples.

This clone qualifies as medium-sized. One end of the junction is discordant with germline, which a read error may explain. The chain links TRBV19 to TRBJ1-5; D is possibly TRBD1 (6 bases). The CDR3 is 15 amino acids. Germline CDR1 LNHDA, CDR2 SQIVND (reference sequence). Written as DNA, the CDR3 is TGTGCTAGTAGTATACAGGCAGGGGGCAATCAGCCCCAGCATTTT. The encoded protein is CASSIQAGGNQPQHF.

The rearrangement uses TRBV4-2 and TRBJ2-6; the D gene is possibly TRBD1 (5 bases). Trimming left V 0 bases short and J 0 bases short, with 6 bases between. This CDR3 is built from 16 residues. The germline V gene has CDR1 LGHNA and CDR2 YNFKEQ. The CDR3 here is CASSQDDSSGANVLTF. The DNA of the CDR3 is TGTGCCAGCAGCCAAGATGACAGCTCTGGGGCCAACGTCCTGACTTTC.

The J gene is TRBJ1-6, the V gene TRBV12-3 or TRBV12-4, with D unclear. The CDR3 contains 13 residues. V gave up 8 bases and J gave up 7 bases, with 12 bases separating them. In DNA, the CDR3 is TGTGCCAGCGCTGGAGTCGAAAATTCACCCCTCCACTTT. Amino acids: CASAGVENSPLHF.

This chain connects TRBV20-1 to TRBJ1-1; 7 bases line up with TRBD1. Germline V gene data show CDR1 as DFQATT and CDR2 as SNEGSKA (reference sequence). CDR3 length: 13 amino acids. V gave up 6 bases and J gave up 4 bases; unmatched junction bases: 8. DNA of the CDR3: TGCAGTGCATTACGGGACAGTTCCACTGAAGCTTTCTTT. It specifies CSALRDSSTEAFF.

This clone was detected only a few times. This chain links TRBV6-5 with TRBJ2-2, with 8 bases lining up with TRBD2. Trimming cost V 10 bases and J 6 bases; bases outside gene matches: 16. From germline, CDR1 is MNHEY and CDR2 SVGAGI. The CDR3 is made up of 16 amino acids. CDR3 loop: CAIRLGTSRGAGELFF. The CDR3 nucleotides read TGTGCCATCAGATTAGGGACTAGTCGTGGTGCCGGGGAGCTGTTTTTT.

The V call is TRBV7-2, the J call TRBJ2-7; perhaps TRBD2 as D (5 bases). This CDR3 has 14 amino acids. Trimming pared 1 base from V and 2 bases from J, leaving 9 bases between. Germline assignment: CDR1 SGHTA and CDR2 FQGNSA. CDR3 DNA sequence: TGTGCCAGCAGCTTAGAATCGGGAACCTACGAGCAGTACTTC. The encoded protein is CASSLESGTYEQYF.

This clone has a handful of counts. At one boundary the junction diverges from the germline segment, which might be a read error. This chain uses TRBV15 with TRBJ1-4; perhaps TRBD1 as D (5 bases). The CDR3 length is 16 residues. From germline, CDR1 is LNHNV and CDR2 YYDKDF (reference sequence). The CDR3 is CATIRDGAATNEKLFF. The CDR3 DNA reads TGTGCCACCATCAGAGATGGGGCGGCAACTAATGAAAAACTGTTTTTT.

The chain recombines TRBV11-2 with TRBJ2-3, with a possible D match to TRBD2 (5 bases). This CDR3 has 17 residues. The V end was cut by 4 bases, the J end by 3 bases, with 20 bases between. In germline, CDR1 is SGHAT, CDR2 FQNNGV. CDR3 loop: CASSSSRAGSITDTQYF. The CDR3 DNA follows: TGTGCCAGCAGCTCCTCAAGGGCGGGCTCCATTACAGATACGCAGTATTTT.

This clone came up a few times. The chain couples TRBV6-1 to TRBJ2-7; no clear D gene. Looked up from germline, CDR1 is MNHNS and CDR2 is SASEGT. V gave up 7 bases and J gave up 3 bases, with 7 bases separating them. The CDR3 is 11 amino acids. CDR3 region: CASNRYYEQYF. CDR3 bases: TGTGCCAGCAATCGCTACTACGAGCAGTACTTC.

The chain uses TRBV19 and TRBJ2-5; D gene unclear. The V end lost 6 bases, the J end lost 2 bases, and 16 bases lay between the germline ends. There are 15 residues in the CDR3. The germline V gene has CDR1 LNHDA and CDR2 SQIVND (reference sequence). In DNA form, the CDR3 reads TGTGCCAGTAGCGAATCAGGCGTGTTTCAAGAGACCCAGTACTTC. Translation: CASSESGVFQETQYF.

The V gene is TRBV7-3, the J gene TRBJ2-3; D could derive from TRBD1 or TRBD2 (5 bases each). There are 14 residues in the CDR3. Trimming left V 5 bases short and J 2 bases short, with 11 bases between. Per the germline V gene, CDR1 is SGHTA and CDR2 is FQGTGA. The CDR3 reads CASSPGRDTDTQYF. CDR3 nucleotide sequence: TGTGCCAGCAGCCCGGGACGGGACACAGATACGCAGTATTTT.

V and J are TRBV20-1 and TRBJ1-1; no definite D call. V dropped 1 base and J dropped 0 bases, with 6 bases sitting between them. CDR1 is DFQATT and CDR2 is SNEGSKA in the germline V gene (reference sequence). This CDR3 contains 13 residues. The CDR3 sequence: CSARGYLNTEAFF. CDR3 coding DNA: TGCAGTGCTAGAGGGTACTTGAACACTGAAGCTTTCTTT.

At least ten counts were recorded for this clone. This clone may be a read error of a much larger clone one base away. Other DNA sequences in the sample encode the same CDR3. The rearrangement uses TRBV6-1 and TRBJ2-7; 11 nucleotides match TRBD2. The CDR3 is made up of 15 amino acids. V was pared by 6 bases and J by 6 bases, with 10 bases of the junction left unmatched. Germline-derived CDR1 and CDR2 are MNHNS and SASEGT. CDR3 protein: CASSEPPGLAVEQYF. DNA for the CDR3: TGTGCCAGCAGCGAACCTCCGGGACTAGCGGTCGAGCAGTACTTC.

The genes are TRBV6-1 and TRBJ1-2; D may be TRBD1 (6 bases). CDR3 size: 16 residues. The germline V gene encodes CDR1 MNHNS and CDR2 SASEGT. Between the trimmed V and J ends, which lost 5 bases and 8 bases, there was a span of 24 bases. In DNA, the CDR3 is TGTGCCAGCAGTTCATTTGTACAGGGAAGTACTAAGGGCTACACCTTC. This codes for CASSSFVQGSTKGYTF.

This clone was seen a handful of times. One junction end does not reproduce the germline sequence, and a read error may be involved. This sequence joins TRBV6-5 and TRBJ1-1; 10 nucleotides match TRBD1. Germline V lookup: CDR1 MNHEY, CDR2 SVGAGI. The CDR3 extends over 16 amino acids. CDR3 DNA sequence: TGTGCCAGCAGTTATCCCAACAGACAGGGGGCGACTGAGGCTTTCTTT. It is translated as CASSYPNRQGATEAFF.

The chain links TRBV20-1 to TRBJ2-1; D may be TRBD1 or TRBD2 (5 bases each). CDR1 and CDR2 from the germline V gene are DFQATT and SNEGSKA (reference sequence). The CDR3 contains 17 residues. The V end lost 3 bases, the J end lost 2 bases, and 20 bases lay between the germline ends. The CDR3 nucleotides read TGCAGTGCTAGGGCATTGGGTTATGAGGGGCCCTACAATGAGCAGTTCTTC. This gives the protein CSARALGYEGPYNEQFF.

Only a few counts were recorded for this clone. The J gene is TRBJ2-7, the V gene TRBV27; 9 bases fit TRBD2. Germline V gene data show CDR1 as MNHEY and CDR2 as SMNVEV (reference sequence). This CDR3 is 15 amino acids long. Trimming cost V 7 bases and J 4 bases; bases outside gene matches: 11. CDR3 DNA sequence: TGTGCCAGCAAACAATCCGGGACTAGCCCTTACGAGCAGTACTTC. Translated: CASKQSGTSPYEQYF.

This clone turned up a few times. This chain links TRBV2 with TRBJ2-7, with D unresolved. The CDR3 spans 12 residues. V lost 1 base to trimming and J lost 3 bases, with 4 bases between them. Germline V gives CDR1 SNHLY, CDR2 FYNNEI. CDR3 protein: CASSEEVYEQYF. The CDR3 region has the DNA TGTGCCAGCAGTGAAGAGGTCTACGAGCAGTACTTC.

The genes are TRBV7-3 and TRBJ2-3; 8 nucleotides line up with TRBD1. The germline V gene encodes CDR1 SGHTA and CDR2 FQGTGA. This CDR3 is built from 13 residues. V was pared by 3 bases and J by 4 bases, with 0 bases of the junction left unmatched. CDR3 DNA sequence: TGTGCCAGCAGCTTGGACAGGGCAGATACGCAGTATTTT. This gives the protein CASSLDRADTQYF. The whole variable domain, remainder taken from reference TRBV7-3 and TRBJ2-3, is GAGVSQTPSNKVTEKGKYVELRCDPISGHTALYWYRQSLGQGPEFLIYFQGTGAADDSGLPNDRFFAVRPEGSVSTLKIQRTERGDSAVYLCASSLDRADTQYFGPGTRLTVL.

This chain connects TRBV30 to TRBJ2-5; possibly TRBD2 for D (5 bases). The germline V and J ends were trimmed by 6 bases and 5 bases, with 13 bases remaining between them. CDR1 is GTSNPN and CDR2 is SVGIG in the germline V gene (reference sequence). The CDR3 loop spans 12 amino acids. The CDR3 is CACSSVAETQYF. CDR3 DNA sequence: TGTGCCTGTTCAAGCGTAGCGGAGACCCAGTACTTC. The full variable domain, with the rest looked up from reference TRBV30 and TRBJ2-5, is SQTIHQWPATLVQPVGSPLSLECTVEGTSNPNLYWYRQAAGRGLQLLFYSVGIGQISSEVPQNLSASRPQDRQFILSSKKLLLSDSGFYLCACSSVAETQYFGPGTRLLVL.

This clone was detected a few times. The J gene is TRBJ2-3, the V gene TRBV6-2 or TRBV6-3; TRBD2 aligns across 10 bases. Trimming at V came to 5 bases and at J to 4 bases, leaving 3 bases not matched to a gene. Germline V gives CDR1 MNHEY, CDR2 SVGEGT. This CDR3 is built from 14 residues. This chain's CDR3 is CASSSGGAPDTQYF. For the CDR3, the DNA is TGTGCCAGCAGTAGCGGGGGGGCCCCAGATACGCAGTATTTT.

The chain links TRBV9 to TRBJ2-7, with TRBD1 identical over 9 bases. V shed 7 bases and J 3 bases; nucleotides not matched to a gene: 2. From germline, CDR1 is SGDLS and CDR2 YYNGEE. CDR3 size: 12 residues. CDR3 residues: CASGTGRYEQYF. In DNA, the CDR3 is TGTGCCAGCGGGACAGGGCGCTACGAGCAGTACTTC.

This clone occurred a few times. The chain has TRBV6-1 and TRBJ2-5; D remains ambiguous. Trimming removed 4 bases from V and 5 bases from J, with 11 bases in between. This CDR3 contains 13 residues. Germline assignment: CDR1 MNHNS and CDR2 SASEGT. CDR3 in amino acids: CASSVYPEETQYF. CDR3 nucleotide sequence: TGTGCCAGCAGTGTATACCCTGAGGAGACCCAGTACTTC.

The genes are TRBV12-3 or TRBV12-4 and TRBJ2-5, with a possible D match to TRBD2 (5 bases). Trimming removed 3 bases at V and 2 bases at J, with 10 bases between. The CDR3 has 14 residues. The DNA of the CDR3 is TGTGCCAGCAGTTTCGTCGGGGTACAAGAGACCCAGTACTTC. Amino acids: CASSFVGVQETQYF.